This TCR beta chain comes out of a study of regulatory T cells in long-lasting Graves disease. Described time point: newly diagnosed GD, antithyroid drugs for less than 3 months. PBMCs provided the RNA from which the TCR library was made. Each of the patients was recruited from an endocrinology department situated in Xi'an, China. Trimming took off 5 bases at V and 1 base at J, with 11 bases between the two ends. The CDR3 has 14 amino acids. From germline, CDR1 is MDHEN and CDR2 SYDVKM. To make TCR beta libraries, researchers used iRepertoire HTBI primers and Arm-PCR of CDR3 regions. Each CDR3 protein gets one entry after TCRdb re-called the multiplex PCR reads with MiXCR. Among approximately 300,000 distinct CDR3 sequences, 15% to 20% were seen once, and the ten largest hold about 39%.

The V call is TRBV28, the J call TRBJ1-1; possible D gene TRBD1, 5 bases. This sequence originates from a female donor with Graves disease. The sample in question was peripheral blood mononuclear cells (PBMCs), obtained at new diagnosis, from a patient treated with antithyroid drugs. The CDR3 DNA reads TGTGCCAGCAGTCTATTACAGGCGAACACTGAAGCTTTCTTT. This translates into CASSLLQANTEAFF.